This T cell receptor beta chain is drawn from a study of T cell responses to AZD1222 COVID-19 vaccine. Study-level results: Nearly half of spike-specific TCRs reportedly target variant regions that are unmutated in the B.1.351 and B.1.1.7 variants. Females made up more of the donors, who were largely white British, and clonal diversity may have come out too low. Baseline antibody screening turned up just a handful of seropositive AZD1222 recipients.

Turning to this clone: The antigen is unknown.

The CDR3 spans 15 residues. J lost 2 bases, V lost 4 bases, and 3 bases had no gene match. The germline CDR1 and CDR2 sequences are SNHLY and FYNNEI. Assay used: immunoSEQ multiplex PCR; TCRdb lists only in-frame clones, some missing. Of 60,000 to 80,000 clones listed, around 90% are singletons. This TCR came from an adult in good health. Sample: peripheral blood, taken on day 0 of AZD1222 vaccination. This rearrangement joins TRBV2 to TRBJ2-5, with 11 bases identical to TRBD2. This chain's CDR3 is CASSGSSGGQETQYF. The CDR3 coding sequence is TGTGCCAGCAGTGGGTCTAGCGGGGGGCAAGAGACCCAGTACTTC.